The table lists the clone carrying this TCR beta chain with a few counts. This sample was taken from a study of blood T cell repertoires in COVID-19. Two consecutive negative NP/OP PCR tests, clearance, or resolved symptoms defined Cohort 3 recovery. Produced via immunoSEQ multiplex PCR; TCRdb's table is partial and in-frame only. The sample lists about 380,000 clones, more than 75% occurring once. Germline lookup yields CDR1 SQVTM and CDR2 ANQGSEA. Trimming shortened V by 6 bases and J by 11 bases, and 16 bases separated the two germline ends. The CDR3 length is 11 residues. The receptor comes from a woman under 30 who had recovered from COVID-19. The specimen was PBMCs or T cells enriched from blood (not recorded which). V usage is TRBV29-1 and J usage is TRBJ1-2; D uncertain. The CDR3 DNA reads TGCAGCGTCCGTTCGGGAGGCCCGTACACCTTC. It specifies CSVRSGGPYTF.